The 30 T cell receptor beta chains listed next were all sequenced from one sample in a study of Ad26.COV2.S vaccination and SARS-CoV-2 variants. Only in-frame clones appear in the TCRdb table, and some are missing; sequencing was by immunoSEQ multiplex PCR. The repertoire includes a few hundred thousand clones, about 83% of them detected once, and around 7.4% sits in the top ten. The treatment denotes: about 20 received Ad26.COV2.S at low or high dose, single or two shots; 5 received placebo; per-sample allocation not given. The samples were gathered on day 63 after the first injection of vaccine or placebo. Sequencing used peripheral blood, obtained in a trial of Ad26.COV2.S vaccine versus placebo. The receptor set was obtained from a person between 18 and 65 years old who received the Ad26.COV2.S COVID-19 vaccine or a placebo.

The chain links TRBV19 to TRBJ1-4, with 9 nucleotides matching TRBD1. CDR3 length equals 14 residues. After removal of 3 bases from V and 9 bases from J, the junction contained 5 bases not matched to a gene. Germline lookup yields CDR1 LNHDA and CDR2 SQIVND (reference sequence). The CDR3 is CASSIGTGLKKLFF. In nucleotides, the CDR3 is TGTGCCAGTAGTATCGGGACAGGGCTAAAAAAACTGTTTTTT.

This clone was seen once. V is TRBV7-6 and J is TRBJ1-6; 7 bases map to TRBD1. In germline, CDR1 is SGHVS, CDR2 FNYEAQ. The V gene end was trimmed by 3 bases and the J gene end by 6 bases; junction bases not matched to a gene: 2. CDR3 size: 14 residues. Here the CDR3 DNA reads TGTGCCAGCAGCTTGGGACAGCCTAATTCACCCCTCCACTTT. Protein sequence: CASSLGQPNSPLHF.

V usage is TRBV3-1 (or the pseudogene TRBV3-2) and J usage is TRBJ1-5; D not certain. Germline V CDR1 and CDR2: LGHDT, YNNKEL (reference sequence). There are 13 residues in the CDR3. Deletions cut 0 bases from V and 7 bases from J, with 7 bases between. The CDR3 spells CASSQDRQQPQHF. In nucleotides, the CDR3 is TGTGCCAGCAGCCAAGATCGTCAGCAGCCCCAGCATTTT.

There are a few counts of this clone. The chain is built from TRBV2 and TRBJ2-1; maybe TRBD1 (7 bases). The V and J ends lost 6 bases and 12 bases respectively, with 24 bases between them. Germline V CDR1 and CDR2: SNHLY, FYNNEI. The CDR3 has 15 residues. The CDR3 region is CASRLQGVLGGPQFF. The CDR3, as DNA: TGTGCCAGCAGGCTCCAGGGGGTTCTGGGGGGCCCGCAGTTCTTC.

This chain uses TRBV11-2 with TRBJ2-5; tentatively, D is TRBD1 or TRBD2 (5 bases each). The CDR3 is 16 amino acids. V was shortened by 5 bases and J by 5 bases, with 21 bases between the two germline ends. Germline V CDR1 and CDR2: SGHAT, FQNNGV. The CDR3 coding sequence is TGTGCCAGCAGCAAACGGGACCCAGGGAGATATGAGACCCAGTACTTC. Protein sequence: CASSKRDPGRYETQYF. The variable domain in full, with the rest retrieved from reference TRBV11-2 and TRBJ2-5, is EAGVAQSPRYKIIEKRQSVAFWCNPISGHATLYWYQQILGQGPKLLIQFQNNGVVDDSQLPKDRFSAERLKGVDSTLKIQPAKLEDSAVYLCASSKRDPGRYETQYFGPGTRLLVL.

The J gene is TRBJ1-1, the V gene TRBV12-3 or TRBV12-4; a possible D gene is TRBD1 (6 bases). This CDR3 contains 13 residues. With 6 bases removed from V and 5 bases from J, the gap between germline ends came to 13 bases. The CDR3 protein is CASRLTGSTEAFF. CDR3 in DNA: TGTGCCAGCAGGCTCACAGGGAGTACTGAAGCTTTCTTT.

V is TRBV4-1 and J is TRBJ1-2; D is ambiguous. V lost 1 base and J lost 3, with 12 bases in between. The CDR3 has 15 residues. CDR1 is MGHRA, CDR2 YSYEKL, per germline. The chain's CDR3 is CASSQVELGDYGYTF. DNA of the CDR3: TGCGCCAGCAGCCAAGTCGAGTTAGGCGACTATGGCTACACCTTC.

The chain recombines TRBV25-1 with TRBJ2-3; TRBD1 is a possible D gene (6 bases). Looked up from germline, CDR1 is MGHDK and CDR2 is SYGVNS. V shed 5 bases and J shed 14 bases, with 20 bases lying between them. The CDR3 has 13 amino acids. CDR3 protein: CASSWPGTRDRYF. CDR3 in DNA: TGTGCCAGCAGTTGGCCCGGGACAAGGGATCGGTATTTT.

V usage is TRBV11-1 and J usage is TRBJ2-1; 8 nucleotides agree with TRBD2. From germline, CDR1 is SGHAT and CDR2 FQDESV (reference sequence). V was pared by 7 bases and J by 8 bases, with 10 bases of the junction left unmatched. The CDR3 extends over 14 amino acids. The CDR3 spells CASTEREKMYEQFF. The CDR3 DNA sequence: TGTGCCAGCACTGAGCGGGAGAAGATGTATGAGCAGTTCTTC.

CDR3 sequence: CASSLMRSGARNEQYF. Here the CDR3 DNA reads TGTGCCAGCAGCTTGATGAGATCCGGGGCGCGAAACGAGCAGTACTTC. The J gene is TRBJ2-7, the V gene TRBV7-2; perhaps D is TRBD1 or TRBD2 (5 bases each). The CDR3 loop spans 16 amino acids. Germline CDR1 and CDR2: SGHTA and FQGNSA. The V gene lost 3 bases and the J gene lost 5 bases, with 20 bases spanning the gap.

The V call is TRBV24-1, the J call TRBJ2-7, with unresolved D. The CDR3 has 14 amino acids. The V end was cut by 4 bases, the J end by 2 bases, with 11 bases between. The germline CDR1 and CDR2 sequences are KGHDR and SFDVKD. CDR3 residues: CATSDPRPPYEQYF. The CDR3 nucleotides read TGTGCCACCAGTGACCCCCGTCCTCCCTACGAGCAGTACTTC.

The chain has TRBV18 and TRBJ2-2; TRBD1 matches 7 bases. The CDR3 runs to 15 residues. Germline CDR1 and CDR2: KGHSH and LQKENI. The J segment lost 2 bases and the V segment lost 3 bases, leaving 3 bases of the junction unmatched. In DNA, the CDR3 is TGTGCCAGCTCACCGGGACAGATCAACACCGGGGAGCTGTTTTTT. Encoded protein: CASSPGQINTGELFF.

The chain links TRBV5-1 to TRBJ2-5, with 7 nucleotides matching TRBD2. There are 16 residues in the CDR3. V gave up 0 bases and J gave up 2 bases; unmatched junction bases: 7. CDR1 and CDR2 (germline): SGHRS, YFSETQ. The CDR3 spells CASSLAPRGGQETQYF. CDR3 sequence (DNA): TGCGCCAGCAGCTTGGCGCCCCGCGGGGGTCAAGAGACCCAGTACTTC.

The chain uses TRBV15 and TRBJ1-2; TRBD1 might be the D (5 bases). Germline lookup yields CDR1 LNHNV and CDR2 YYDKDF (reference sequence). CDR3 length equals 12 residues. Trimming removed 1 base from V and 8 bases from J, with 8 bases in between. This chain's CDR3 is CATSRVGEGYTF. The CDR3 nucleotides read TGTGCCACCAGCAGAGTGGGGGAGGGCTACACCTTC.

The chain is built from TRBV11-3 and TRBJ2-4; TRBD2 might be the D (6 bases). V was shortened by 4 bases and J by 9 bases, with 16 bases between the two germline ends. The germline gives CDR1 SGHNT, CDR2 YENEEA. The CDR3 runs to 14 residues. CDR3 loop: CASSSRDLGGIQYF. CDR3 sequence (DNA): TGTGCCAGCAGCTCCCGGGACCTCGGGGGCATTCAGTACTTC.

V is TRBV7-6 and J is TRBJ1-1; the match to TRBD1 covers 8 bases. J was trimmed by 0 bases and V by 5 bases; bases with no gene match: 5. The germline CDR1 and CDR2 sequences are SGHVS and FNYEAQ. The CDR3 contains 15 residues. DNA for the CDR3: TGTGCCAGCAGCGCAGGGGGCATCATGAACACTGAAGCTTTCTTT. Encoded protein: CASSAGGIMNTEAFF.

The chain is built from TRBV2 and TRBJ2-3; 11 bases line up with TRBD2. V lost 3 bases to trimming and J lost 4 bases; unmatched junction nucleotides: 3. CDR1 is SNHLY, CDR2 FYNNEI, per germline. The CDR3 is made up of 15 amino acids. For the CDR3, the DNA is TGTGCCAGCAGTGATAGCGGGAGGGCCGCAGATACGCAGTATTTT. Translating gives CASSDSGRAADTQYF.

This chain connects TRBV7-9 to TRBJ1-2; the D gene is possibly TRBD1 (6 bases). Germline-derived CDR1 and CDR2 are SEHNR and FQNEAQ (reference sequence). The CDR3 is 15 amino acids. V gave up 1 base and J gave up 2 bases, with 11 bases separating them. In nucleotides, the CDR3 is TGTGCCAGCAGCTTAGGCCAGGGGCGGAACTATGGCTACACCTTC. The encoded protein is CASSLGQGRNYGYTF.

The chain couples TRBV5-1 to TRBJ1-3; D uncertain. This CDR3 comprises 15 residues. V was shortened by 4 bases and J by 0 bases, with 11 bases between the two germline ends. Germline V gene data show CDR1 as SGHRS and CDR2 as YFSETQ. The CDR3 sequence: CASSPSITSGNTIYF. The CDR3, as DNA: TGCGCCAGCAGCCCGTCTATAACCTCTGGAAACACCATATATTTT.

The chain uses TRBV2 and TRBJ2-7; TRBD2 aligns across 10 bases. Germline CDR1 reads SNHLY; CDR2 reads FYNNEI. Trimming at V came to 6 bases and at J to 6 bases, leaving 11 bases not matched to a gene. The CDR3 runs to 15 residues. CDR3 sequence: CASSELAGARGEQYF. In nucleotides, the CDR3 is TGTGCCAGCAGCGAGCTAGCGGGGGCCCGAGGCGAGCAGTACTTC.

This clone has a handful of counts. The chain has TRBV7-6 and TRBJ2-7; D gene uncertain. This CDR3 spans 12 amino acids. Germline V CDR1 and CDR2: SGHVS, FNYEAQ. Between the trimmed V and J ends, which lost 1 base and 5 bases, there was a span of 6 bases. CDR3: CASSLGDNEQYF. CDR3 sequence (DNA): TGTGCCAGCAGCTTAGGAGATAACGAGCAGTACTTC.

Note on this clone: One end of the junction fails to match germline, which may point to a read error. This chain links TRBV4-2 with TRBJ2-3; the D is unclear. The CDR3 has 14 residues. CDR1 is LGHNA and CDR2 is YNFKEQ in the germline V gene. Written as DNA, the CDR3 is TGTGCCAGCAGCCAAGATAGGAGCATAGATACGCAGTATTTT. Amino acid sequence: CASSQDRSIDTQYF.

The table lists this clone with a count of one. V is TRBV7-9 and J is TRBJ1-2, with 7 positions matching TRBD1. The V segment lost 5 bases and the J segment 3 bases; nucleotides outside the gene matches: 12. CDR3 length equals 16 residues. The germline V gene has CDR1 SEHNR and CDR2 FQNEAQ (reference sequence). For the CDR3, the DNA is TGTGCCAGCAGCCCTACACGGAGGGGGCGGGACTATGGCTACACCTTC. It specifies CASSPTRRGRDYGYTF.

This clone was detected only a few times. This chain links TRBV5-6 with TRBJ2-7; D possibly corresponds to TRBD2 (6 bases). Germline CDR1 and CDR2: SGHDT and YYEEEE. V dropped 3 bases and J dropped 5 bases, with 18 bases sitting between them. The CDR3 runs 15 residues. The CDR3: CASSWRGTGGDEQYF. The CDR3 bases are TGTGCCAGCAGCTGGCGGGGAACAGGAGGCGACGAGCAGTACTTC.

In this sample, this clone turned up a few times. The genes are TRBV19 and TRBJ2-5, with D tentatively TRBD1 or TRBD2 (5 bases each). Trimming stripped 5 bases from V and 9 bases from J, with 16 bases between. Looked up from germline, CDR1 is LNHDA and CDR2 is SQIVND (reference sequence). This CDR3 has 13 amino acids. CDR3 coding DNA: TGTGCCAGTAGTTTGCAAGGATTGGGACCCCAGTACTTC. Encoded protein: CASSLQGLGPQYF.

This chain joins TRBV5-1 and TRBJ1-5, with D perhaps TRBD1 (5 bases). The CDR3 sequence is 13 residues long. CDR1 SGHRS and CDR2 YFSETQ come from the germline V gene. Trimming stripped 1 base from V and 7 bases from J, with 9 bases between. CDR3 loop: CASSLSEGQPQHF. The CDR3 DNA reads as TGCGCCAGCAGCTTGTCAGAGGGGCAGCCCCAGCATTTT. Full variable domain (missing parts from reference TRBV5-1 and TRBJ1-5): KAGVTQTPRYLIKTRGQQVTLSCSPISGHRSVSWYQQTPGQGLQFLFEYFSETQRNKGNFPGRFSGRQFSNSRSEMNVSTLELGDSALYLCASSLSEGQPQHFGDGTRLSIL.

V gene TRBV5-5 combines with J gene TRBJ2-7; D unclear. V was clipped by 4 bases and J by 3 bases, with 5 bases between them. The germline gives CDR1 SGHKS, CDR2 YYEKEE (reference sequence). This CDR3 comprises 11 residues. This CDR3 is CASSVGYEQYF. The CDR3 DNA sequence: TGTGCCAGCAGCGTAGGCTACGAGCAGTACTTC.

The CDR3 region is CASSSSASSGIQYF. The CDR3 coding sequence is TGTGCCAGCAGTTCCTCGGCTAGCTCGGGCATTCAGTACTTC. The chain is built from TRBV6-5 and TRBJ2-4, with D maybe TRBD2 (5 bases). Germline CDR1 is MNHEY and CDR2 is SVGAGI. The V and J ends lost 4 bases and 9 bases respectively, with 16 bases between them. The CDR3 spans 14 residues.

This chain links TRBV7-2 with TRBJ1-2; D call uncertain. The CDR3 extends over 15 amino acids. V gave up 1 base and J gave up 0 bases, with 9 bases separating them. Germline-derived CDR1 and CDR2 are SGHTA and FQGNSA. The CDR3 DNA is TGTGCCAGCAGCTTAGGAGGGCAGGCTAACTATGGCTACACCTTC. Encoded protein: CASSLGGQANYGYTF. The whole variable domain, filled in from reference TRBV7-2 and TRBJ1-2, reads GAGVSQSPSNKVTEKGKDVELRCDPISGHTALYWYRQSLGQGLEFLIYFQGNSAPDKSGLPSDRFSAERTGGSVSTLTIQRTQQEDSAVYLCASSLGGQANYGYTFGSGTRLTVV.

This clone was seen just once. CDR3 in DNA: TGTGCCAGCAGCTTAGAAGGGGGGCCCTATGGCAATCAGCCCCAGCATTTT. Amino acids: CASSLEGGPYGNQPQHF. The chain employs TRBV7-9 and TRBJ1-5; possible D gene TRBD1, 6 bases. Trimming took 1 base from V and 2 from J, leaving 15 bases between them. Germline lookup yields CDR1 SEHNR and CDR2 FQNEAQ (reference sequence). The CDR3 is made up of 17 amino acids.